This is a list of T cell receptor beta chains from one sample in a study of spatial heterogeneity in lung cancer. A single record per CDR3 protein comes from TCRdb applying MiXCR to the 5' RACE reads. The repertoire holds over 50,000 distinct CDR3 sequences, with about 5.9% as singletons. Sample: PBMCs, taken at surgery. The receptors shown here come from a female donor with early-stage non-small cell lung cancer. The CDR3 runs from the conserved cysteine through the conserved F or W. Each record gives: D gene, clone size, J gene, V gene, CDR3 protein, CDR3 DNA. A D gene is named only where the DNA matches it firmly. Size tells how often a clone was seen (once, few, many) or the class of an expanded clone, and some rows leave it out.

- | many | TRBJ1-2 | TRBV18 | CASSPPAGGNYGYTF | TGTGCCAGCTCACCACCCGCAGGAGGGAACTATGGCTACACCTTC
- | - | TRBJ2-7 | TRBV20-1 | CSAQQRLGRYEQYF | TGCAGTGCCCAGCAAAGGCTCGGGCGCTACGAGCAGTACTTC
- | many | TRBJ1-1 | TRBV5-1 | CASSLVADTEAFF | TGCGCCAGCAGCTTGGTGGCGGATACTGAAGCTTTCTTT
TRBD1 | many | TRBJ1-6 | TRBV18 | CASSSGTGSSPLHF | TGTGCCAGCTCATCCGGGACAGGTAGTTCACCCCTCCACTTT
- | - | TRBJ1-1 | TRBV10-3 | CAISESRRPEAFF | TGTGCCATCAGTGAGTCGAGACGGCCTGAAGCTTTCTTT
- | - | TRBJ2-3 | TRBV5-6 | CASSPDHWLGTDTQYF | TGTGCCAGCAGTCCGGACCATTGGTTAGGCACAGATACGCAGTATTTT
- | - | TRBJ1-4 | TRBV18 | CASSQGSNEKLFF | TGTGCCAGCTCACAGGGCAGTAATGAAAAACTGTTTTTT
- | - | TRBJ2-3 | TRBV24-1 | CATSVGGPDTQYF | TGTGCCACCAGTGTCGGGGGACCAGATACGCAGTATTTT
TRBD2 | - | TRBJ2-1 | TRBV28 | CASSGQTSGKPNAQFF | TGTGCCAGCAGTGGACAGACTAGCGGGAAACCCAATGCGCAGTTCTTC
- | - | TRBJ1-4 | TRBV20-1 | CSASNEKLFF | TGCAGTGCTAGTAACGAAAAACTGTTTTTT
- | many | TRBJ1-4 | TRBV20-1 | CSASMGWPRVTTNEKLFF | TGCAGTGCTAGCATGGGATGGCCGAGGGTTACAACTAATGAAAAACTGTTTTTT
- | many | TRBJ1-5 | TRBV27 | CASSLGGGSNQPQHF | TGTGCCAGCAGTTTAGGCGGGGGAAGCAATCAGCCCCAGCATTTT
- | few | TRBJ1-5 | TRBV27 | CASSVAGQNNQPQHF | TGTGCCAGCAGTGTAGCGGGGCAGAACAATCAGCCCCAGCATTTT
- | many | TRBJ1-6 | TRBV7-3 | CASSLDSGNSPLHF | TGTGCCAGCAGCTTGGACAGCGGAAATTCACCCCTCCACTTT
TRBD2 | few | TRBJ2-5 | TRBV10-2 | CASSDLAGVQETQYF | TGCGCCAGCAGTGATCTAGCGGGAGTACAAGAGACCCAGTACTTC
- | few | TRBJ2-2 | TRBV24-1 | CATSDLARDIANTGELFF | TGTGCCACCAGTGATTTAGCCCGGGATATTGCGAACACCGGGGAGCTGTTTTTT
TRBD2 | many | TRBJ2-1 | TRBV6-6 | CASTQVGGSVEQFF | TGTGCCAGCACGCAGGTCGGCGGGAGTGTTGAGCAGTTCTTC
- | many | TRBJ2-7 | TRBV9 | CASSAGGGPYEQYF | TGTGCCAGCAGCGCAGGGGGAGGGCCCTACGAGCAGTACTTC
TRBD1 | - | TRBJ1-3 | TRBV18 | CASLSDRGLSGNTIYF | TGTGCCAGCCTATCCGACAGGGGGCTGTCGGGAAACACCATATATTTT
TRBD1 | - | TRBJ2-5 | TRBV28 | CASSPAQGARGETQYF | TGTGCCAGCAGTCCAGCTCAGGGGGCCCGGGGAGAGACCCAGTACTTC
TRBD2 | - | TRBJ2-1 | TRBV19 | CASSIALAGNSEQFF | TGTGCCAGTAGTATAGCCCTAGCGGGTAATAGTGAGCAGTTCTTC
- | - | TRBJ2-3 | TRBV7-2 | CASSGTGHWTDTQYF | TGTGCCAGCAGCGGTACCGGTCACTGGACGGATACGCAGTATTTT
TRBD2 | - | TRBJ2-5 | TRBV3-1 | CASSPFAGGAGTQYF | TGTGCCAGCAGCCCCTTCGCGGGGGGGGCAGGGACCCAGTACTTC
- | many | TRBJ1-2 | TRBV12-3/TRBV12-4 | CASSSDSNYGYTF | TGTGCCAGCAGTTCGGACAGTAACTATGGCTACACCTTC
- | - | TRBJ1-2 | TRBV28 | CASSLKGYGYTF | TGTGCCAGCAGTTTAAAAGGGTACGGCTACACCTTC
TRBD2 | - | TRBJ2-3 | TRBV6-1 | CASSAAGSLAGTDTQYF | TGTGCCAGCAGTGCAGCGGGAAGTCTAGCGGGCACAGATACGCAGTATTTT
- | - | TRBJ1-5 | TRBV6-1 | CASSTGGVGNQPQHF | TGTGCCAGCAGCACCGGGGGCGTTGGCAATCAGCCCCAGCATTTT
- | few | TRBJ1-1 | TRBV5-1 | CASSLPGPTTEAFF | TGCGCCAGCAGCTTACCAGGGCCTACTACTGAAGCTTTCTTT
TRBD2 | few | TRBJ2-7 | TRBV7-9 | CASSSRAGVSSYEQYF | TGTGCCAGCAGCTCCCGAGCGGGAGTAAGCTCCTACGAGCAGTACTTC
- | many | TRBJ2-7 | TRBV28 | CASSLGGGSYEQYF | TGTGCCAGCAGTTTAGGAGGGGGTTCCTACGAGCAGTACTTC
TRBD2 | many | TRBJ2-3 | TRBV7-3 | CASGGLAADTQYF | TGTGCCAGCGGGGGACTAGCCGCAGATACGCAGTATTTT
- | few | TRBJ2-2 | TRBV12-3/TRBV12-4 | CASDYHGELFF | TGTGCCAGCGATTACCACGGAGAGCTGTTTTTT
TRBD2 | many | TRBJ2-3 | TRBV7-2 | CASSLVTVAGGPSDTQYF | TGTGCCAGCAGCTTAGTTACGGTAGCGGGAGGCCCGTCGGATACGCAGTATTTT
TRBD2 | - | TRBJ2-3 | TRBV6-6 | CASSSLLAGVTDTQYF | TGTGCCAGCAGTTCCCTCTTAGCGGGAGTAACAGATACGCAGTATTTT
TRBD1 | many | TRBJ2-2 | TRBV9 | CASSALQGVNTGELFF | TGTGCCAGCAGCGCCTTACAGGGGGTGAACACCGGGGAGCTGTTTTTT